The present T cell receptor (beta chain) was sequenced within a study of blood T cell repertoires in COVID-19. About the study: Whether acute or convalescent, the COVID-19 samples came from the United States, Italy and Spain. PBMCs, B-cell-depleted T cells, or T cells were the source of the cDNA or gDNA that made up the material.

The CDR3 covers 17 residues. The V segment lost 8 bases and the J segment 0 bases; nucleotides outside the gene matches: 12. Germline V gene data show CDR1 as LNHDA and CDR2 as SQIVND (reference sequence). Patients of the Seattle cohort, enrolled during active infection, were followed longitudinally. The assay was immunoSEQ multiplex PCR, and TCRdb's table has in-frame clones only and misses some. The sample has about 290,000 clones, roughly 90% seen once. Sequencing was performed on peripheral blood. The TCR sequence derives from a woman aged 25 to 45 with COVID-19, enrolled during active disease. The chain combines TRBV19 with TRBJ1-2; TRBD1 matches 10 bases. The CDR3 protein is CASSGTGVRGPNYGYTF. The CDR3 DNA reads TGTGCCAGTTCTGGGACAGGGGTTAGGGGCCCTAACTATGGCTACACCTTC.